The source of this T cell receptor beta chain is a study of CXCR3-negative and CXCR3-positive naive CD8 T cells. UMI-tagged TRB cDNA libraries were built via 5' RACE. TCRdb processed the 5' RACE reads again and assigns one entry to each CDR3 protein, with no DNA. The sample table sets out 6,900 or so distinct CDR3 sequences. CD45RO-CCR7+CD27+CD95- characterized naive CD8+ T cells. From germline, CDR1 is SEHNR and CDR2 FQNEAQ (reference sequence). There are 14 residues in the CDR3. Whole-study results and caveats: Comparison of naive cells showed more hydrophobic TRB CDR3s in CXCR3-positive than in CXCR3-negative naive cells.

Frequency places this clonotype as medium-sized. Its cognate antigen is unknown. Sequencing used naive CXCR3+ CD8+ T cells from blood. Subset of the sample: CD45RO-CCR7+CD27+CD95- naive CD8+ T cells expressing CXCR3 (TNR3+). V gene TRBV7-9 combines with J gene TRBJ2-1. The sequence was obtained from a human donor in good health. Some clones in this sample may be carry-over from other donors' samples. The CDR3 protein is CASSLVGVYNEQFF.